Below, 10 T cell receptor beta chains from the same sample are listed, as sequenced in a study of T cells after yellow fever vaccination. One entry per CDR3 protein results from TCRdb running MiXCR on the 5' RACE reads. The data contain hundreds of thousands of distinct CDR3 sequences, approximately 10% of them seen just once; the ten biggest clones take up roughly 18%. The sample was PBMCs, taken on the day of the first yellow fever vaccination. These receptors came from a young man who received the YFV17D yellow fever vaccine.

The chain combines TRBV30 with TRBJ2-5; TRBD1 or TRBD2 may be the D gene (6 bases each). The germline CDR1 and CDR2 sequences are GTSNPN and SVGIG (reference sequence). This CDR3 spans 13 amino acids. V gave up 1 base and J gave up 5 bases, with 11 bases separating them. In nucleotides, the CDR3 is TGTGCCTGGAGTGGGGGGGCGAGGGAGACCCAGTACTTC. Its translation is CAWSGGARETQYF.

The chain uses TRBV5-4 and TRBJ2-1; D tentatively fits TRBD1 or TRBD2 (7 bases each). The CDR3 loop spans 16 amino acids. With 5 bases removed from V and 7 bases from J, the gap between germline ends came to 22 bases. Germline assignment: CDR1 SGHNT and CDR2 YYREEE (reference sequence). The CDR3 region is CASRVAGGALLNEQFF. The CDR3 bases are TGTGCCAGCAGAGTCGCAGGGGGGGCGTTATTAAATGAGCAGTTCTTC.

The CDR3 nucleotides read TGTGCCAGCAGCCCCCGGGGTTCCCACTACGAGCAGTACTTC. It yields the protein CASSPRGSHYEQYF. The chain joins TRBV6-1 to TRBJ2-7; perhaps TRBD2 as D (5 bases). The germline V gene has CDR1 MNHNS and CDR2 SASEGT. V dropped 6 bases and J dropped 3 bases, with 15 bases sitting between them. This CDR3 contains 14 residues.

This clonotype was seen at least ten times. CDR3 sequence: CSVKIGPTNEKLFF. The DNA of the CDR3 is TGCAGCGTTAAAATAGGGCCAACTAATGAAAAACTGTTTTTT. The chain links TRBV29-1 to TRBJ1-4; no definite D call. The germline V gene encodes CDR1 SQVTM and CDR2 ANQGSEA. The CDR3 is made up of 14 amino acids. V was clipped by 5 bases and J by 0 bases, with 10 bases between them.

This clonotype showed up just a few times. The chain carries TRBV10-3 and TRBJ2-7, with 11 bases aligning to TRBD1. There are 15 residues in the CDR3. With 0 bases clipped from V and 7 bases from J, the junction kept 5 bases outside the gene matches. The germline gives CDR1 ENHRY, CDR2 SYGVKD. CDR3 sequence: CAISESGQGAREQYV. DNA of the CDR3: TGTGCCATCAGTGAGTCCGGACAGGGGGCTAGAGAGCAGTACGTC.

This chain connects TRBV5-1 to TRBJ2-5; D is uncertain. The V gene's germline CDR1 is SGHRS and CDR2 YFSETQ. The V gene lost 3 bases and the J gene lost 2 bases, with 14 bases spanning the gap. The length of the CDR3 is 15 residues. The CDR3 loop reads CASSSGVAEQETQYF. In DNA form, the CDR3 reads TGCGCCAGCAGCTCTGGGGTTGCAGAGCAAGAGACCCAGTACTTC.

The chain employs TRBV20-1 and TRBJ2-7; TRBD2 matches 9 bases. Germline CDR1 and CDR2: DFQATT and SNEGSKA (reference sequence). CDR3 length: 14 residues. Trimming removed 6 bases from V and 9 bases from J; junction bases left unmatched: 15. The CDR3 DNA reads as TGCAGTGCCCGTACGTCTAGCGGGACCTGGGGGCAGTACTTC. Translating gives CSARTSSGTWGQYF.

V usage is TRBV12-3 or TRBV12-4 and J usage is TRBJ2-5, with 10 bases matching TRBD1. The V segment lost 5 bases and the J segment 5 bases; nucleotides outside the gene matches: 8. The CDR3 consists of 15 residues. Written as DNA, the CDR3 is TGTGCCAGCAGTCTAAGGACAGGGGGTAGGGAGACCCAGTACTTC. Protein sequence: CASSLRTGGRETQYF.

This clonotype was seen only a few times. In DNA form, the CDR3 reads TGTGCCATCAGTGAAGGGGACAGGGGAAATCAGCCCCAGCATTTT. This codes for CAISEGDRGNQPQHF. The rearrangement uses TRBV10-3 and TRBJ1-5, with TRBD1 matching 10 bases. CDR3 length equals 15 residues. Germline-derived CDR1 and CDR2 are ENHRY and SYGVKD. Trimming took 3 bases from V and 4 from J; bases not matched to a gene: 3.

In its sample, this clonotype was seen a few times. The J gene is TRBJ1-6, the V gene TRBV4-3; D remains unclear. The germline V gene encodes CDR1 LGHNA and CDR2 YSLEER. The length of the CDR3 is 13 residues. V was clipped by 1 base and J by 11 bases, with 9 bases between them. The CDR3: CASSQVDGPPLHF. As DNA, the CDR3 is TGCGCCAGCAGCCAAGTTGACGGTCCACCCCTCCACTTT.